The 6 T cell receptor beta chains below were found in one sample sequenced in a study of shared clonotypes between healthy human individuals. This table comes from immunoSEQ multiplex PCR, and its TCRdb copy is limited to in-frame clones, with some not included. The sample gives 2 million to 2.5 million clones, 93% of which show up once; 0.39% is in the top ten. Sequencing used naive CD4+ T cells from PBMCs. The subset: CD45RA+ positively selected. The receptor set was obtained from a man between 18 and 29 years old in good health. Some clones in this sample may be carry-over from other donors' samples.

The sample holds one count of this clone. The chain uses TRBV4-3 and TRBJ1-1; no definite D call. Germline loops: CDR1 LGHNA, CDR2 YSLEER. V was pared by 2 bases and J by 4 bases, with 11 bases between. The CDR3 length is 14 residues. The CDR3 coding sequence is TGCGCCAGCAGCCAAACCGCTACGAGCACTGAAGCTTTCTTT. Protein sequence: CASSQTATSTEAFF.

J is TRBJ2-5 and V is TRBV7-8; 7 positions agree with TRBD2. This CDR3 is 14 amino acids long. Germline lookup yields CDR1 SGHVS and CDR2 FQNEAQ. V was clipped by 0 bases and J by 4 bases; unmatched bases: 2. The CDR3: CASSLARERETQYF. CDR3 bases: TGTGCCAGCAGCTTAGCGCGGGAGCGAGAGACCCAGTACTTC. Based on the CDR3 plus reference TRBV7-8 and TRBJ2-5, the full variable domain is GAGVSQSPRYKVAKRGQDVALRCDPISGHVSLFWYQQALGQGPEFLTYFQNEAQLDKSGLPSDRFFAERPEGSVSTLKIQRTQQEDSAVYLCASSLARERETQYFGPGTRLLVL.

The genes are TRBV7-2 and TRBJ1-2; D is perhaps TRBD1 (6 bases). CDR3 length: 14 residues. Trimming shortened V by 5 bases and J by 4 bases, and 14 bases separated the two germline ends. From germline, CDR1 is SGHTA and CDR2 FQGNSA. This CDR3 is CASSPGQTPYGYTF. CDR3 DNA: TGTGCCAGCAGCCCTGGACAGACTCCCTATGGCTACACCTTC.

The genes are TRBV19 and TRBJ1-1; D unclear. Germline values: CDR1 LNHDA, CDR2 SQIVND (reference sequence). The V end was cut by 4 bases, the J end by 8 bases, with 8 bases between. The CDR3 covers 11 residues. The CDR3 bases are TGTGCCAGTAGTACCTTCCCCGAAGCTTTCTTT. It encodes CASSTFPEAFF.

A single count supports this clone. The chain carries TRBV10-3 and TRBJ2-1; 7 bases fit TRBD2. Germline values: CDR1 ENHRY, CDR2 SYGVKD. Trimming took 0 bases from V and 1 from J; bases not matched to a gene: 3. CDR3 length: 16 amino acids. CDR3 residues: CAISESRGSSYNEQFF. The CDR3, as DNA: TGTGCCATCAGTGAGTCGCGCGGGAGTTCCTACAATGAGCAGTTCTTC.

The gene calls are TRBV2 and TRBJ2-7; 8 bases fit TRBD1. This CDR3 spans 15 amino acids. The ends lost 5 bases at V and 1 base at J; junction bases unmatched: 7. The germline V gene encodes CDR1 SNHLY and CDR2 FYNNEI. The CDR3 loop reads CASSPKTGASYEQYF. The CDR3 coding sequence is TGTGCCAGCAGTCCCAAGACAGGGGCTTCCTACGAGCAGTACTTC.